The 18 T cell receptor beta chains listed next were all sequenced from one sample in a study of regulatory T cells in long-lasting Graves disease. Stated time point: newly diagnosed GD, antithyroid drugs for less than 3 months. RNA from PBMCs was the source of the TCR library. Researchers made TCR beta libraries by using iRepertoire HTBI primers and running Arm-PCR on CDR3 regions. TCRdb called the multiplex PCR reads again in MiXCR, with one record for every CDR3 protein. In the table there are some 450,000 distinct CDR3 sequences, roughly 15% of which are singletons. This sample also appeared in a second study, on T cells in Graves' hyperthyroidism and ophthalmopathy.

Sequencing used peripheral blood mononuclear cells (PBMCs), obtained at new diagnosis, from a patient treated with antithyroid drugs. The receptors derive from a woman aged 25-40 years with Graves disease.

This clonotype has a count of ten or more. This chain uses TRBV28 with TRBJ2-1, with TRBD2 matching over 10 bases. Germline V gives CDR1 MDHEN, CDR2 SYDVKM. The CDR3 contains 15 residues. The V segment lost 6 bases and the J segment 4 bases; nucleotides outside the gene matches: 6. The CDR3 reads CASSHSGRVYNEQFF. Written as DNA, the CDR3 is TGTGCCAGCAGCCACAGCGGGAGGGTATACAATGAGCAGTTCTTC.

The table lists this clonotype with many counts. V and J are TRBV11-2 and TRBJ2-5; 7 bases line up with TRBD1. Trimming at V came to 1 base and at J to 4 bases, leaving 12 bases not matched to a gene. The germline V gene encodes CDR1 SGHAT and CDR2 FQNNGV. The CDR3 is made up of 17 amino acids. The CDR3 nucleotides read TGTGCCAGCAGCTTAGCCTCGGGACAGCTTAATGGAGAGACCCAGTACTTC. Its protein is CASSLASGQLNGETQYF.

V gene TRBV30 combines with J gene TRBJ2-6; tentatively, D is TRBD1 (6 bases). The V gene lost 7 bases and the J gene lost 2 bases, with 9 bases spanning the gap. The CDR3 loop spans 13 amino acids. Germline-derived CDR1 and CDR2 are GTSNPN and SVGIG (reference sequence). CDR3: CASRTAGANVLTF. Written as DNA, the CDR3 is TGTGCCTCGCGGACAGCTGGGGCCAACGTCCTGACTTTC.

This clonotype was seen ten or more times. The chain combines TRBV28 with TRBJ2-1; 10 bases align to TRBD2. This CDR3 has 17 amino acids. V shed 6 bases, J shed 8 bases, and the junction held 16 bases outside the gene matches. CDR1 MDHEN and CDR2 SYDVKM come from the germline V gene. DNA of the CDR3: TGTGCCAGCAGCCCCTGGGCACTAGCGGGATCGCGGTATGAGCAGTTCTTC. It yields the protein CASSPWALAGSRYEQFF. Filled out from reference TRBV28 and TRBJ2-1, the complete variable domain reads DVKVTQSSRYLVKRTGEKVFLECVQDMDHENMFWYRQDPGLGLRLIYFSYDVKMKEKGDIPEGYSVSREKKERFSLILESASTNQTSMYLCASSPWALAGSRYEQFFGPGTRLTVL.

For this clonotype: One end of the junction varies from germline; a read error may be responsible. The DNA of the CDR3 is TGTGCCAACAGTTACCTTCATTCTGGGCCTCCGCGGAGCAATCAGCCCCAGCATTTT. Translation: CANSYLHSGPPRSNQPQHF. The chain combines TRBV6-2 or TRBV6-3 with TRBJ1-5; D not certain. CDR3 size: 19 residues. Germline-derived CDR1 and CDR2 are MNHEY and SVGEGT.

The J gene is TRBJ2-1, the V gene TRBV4-3; 10 nucleotides match TRBD2. V lost 0 bases and J lost 5; bases outside the gene matches: 7. The CDR3 contains 17 residues. In germline, CDR1 is LGHNA, CDR2 YSLEER. The CDR3 spells CASSQDTGTSADNEQFF. The CDR3 DNA reads TGCGCCAGCAGCCAAGATACCGGGACTAGCGCGGACAATGAGCAGTTCTTC.

The genes are TRBV18 and TRBJ1-5; D remains ambiguous. Germline assignment: CDR1 KGHSH and CDR2 LQKENI. This CDR3 has 13 amino acids. Trimming cost V 3 bases and J 7 bases, with 10 bases left between them. The CDR3 here is CASSPETDQPQHF. The DNA for the CDR3 is TGTGCCAGCTCACCGGAAACAGACCAGCCCCAGCATTTT.

The V gene is TRBV28, the J gene TRBJ1-6; 11 nucleotides align to TRBD1. Germline V lookup: CDR1 MDHEN, CDR2 SYDVKM. The CDR3 covers 18 residues. J was trimmed by 3 bases and V by 4 bases; bases with no gene match: 8. The CDR3 DNA is TGTGCCAGCAGTTCCCCTAGGACAGGGGGCTTCTATAATTCACCCCTCCACTTT. It codes for CASSSPRTGGFYNSPLHF.

This clonotype was seen ten or more times. This chain connects TRBV3-1 to TRBJ1-6, with no clear D. This CDR3 region has 14 residues. V was trimmed by 2 bases and J by 13 bases, leaving 15 bases between them. CDR1 and CDR2 (germline): LGHDT, YNNKEL (reference sequence). The DNA of the CDR3 is TGTGCCAGCAGCCAACGCGTTGACGGGGTTCCCCTCCACTTT. This codes for CASSQRVDGVPLHF.

In its sample, this clonotype was seen many times. The gene calls are TRBV27 and TRBJ1-5; TRBD1 aligns across 7 bases. There are 15 residues in the CDR3. Trimming took 6 bases from V and 2 from J; bases not matched to a gene: 7. The germline CDR1 and CDR2 sequences are MNHEY and SMNVEV (reference sequence). The DNA for the CDR3 is TGTGCCAGCAGCTCCGGGCAGGGGGGCAATCAGCCCCAGCATTTT. Translation: CASSSGQGGNQPQHF.

The table lists this clonotype with many counts. This chain joins TRBV20-1 and TRBJ2-5; 10 bases agree with TRBD1. Germline CDR1 reads DFQATT; CDR2 reads SNEGSKA (reference sequence). This CDR3 contains 19 residues. V was clipped by 6 bases and J by 4 bases; unmatched bases: 23. Here the CDR3 DNA reads TGCAGTGCCCCAAACGGGAGGGACAGGGGCTATCTGGTTGGAGAGACCCAGTACTTC. Protein product: CSAPNGRDRGYLVGETQYF.

At least ten counts were recorded for this clonotype. This rearrangement joins TRBV12-3 or TRBV12-4 to TRBJ2-3; 11 bases align to TRBD2. The CDR3 extends over 15 amino acids. V shed 10 bases, J shed 5 bases, and the junction held 11 bases outside the gene matches. In nucleotides, the CDR3 is TGTGCCACCGCGATTAGCGGGAGGGTGGAAGATACGCAGTATTTT. Translated, it gives CATAISGRVEDTQYF.

This clonotype appeared many times. This rearrangement joins TRBV28 to TRBJ2-1; 10 nucleotides agree with TRBD2. Germline-derived CDR1 and CDR2 are MDHEN and SYDVKM. J gave up 5 bases and V 8 bases, and 6 bases lay outside the gene matches. This CDR3 has 14 amino acids. DNA for the CDR3: TGTGCCAGCGAAGCGGGAGGGTCCCACAATGAGCAGTTCTTC. Amino acids: CASEAGGSHNEQFF.

This clonotype was observed at least ten times. The CDR3 loop is CASSHDGGYTF. CDR3 nucleotide sequence: TGTGCCAGCAGCCATGACGGTGGCTACACCTTC. This sequence joins TRBV3-1 and TRBJ1-2; D unresolved. This CDR3 spans 11 amino acids. Germline V gene data show CDR1 as LGHDT and CDR2 as YNNKEL (reference sequence). V lost 3 bases to trimming and J lost 7 bases, with 6 bases between them.

This clonotype was observed a handful of times. V gene TRBV19 combines with J gene TRBJ2-4; 9 positions agree with TRBD2. V was clipped by 4 bases and J by 1 base; unmatched bases: 5. Looked up from germline, CDR1 is LNHDA and CDR2 is SQIVND (reference sequence). This CDR3 has 16 amino acids. The CDR3 sequence is CASSTLAGPAKNIQYF. The CDR3 DNA reads as TGTGCCAGTAGTACTCTAGCGGGACCGGCCAAAAACATTCAGTACTTC.

This clonotype turned up a few times. V gene TRBV5-1 combines with J gene TRBJ2-1; 14 nucleotides match TRBD2. The CDR3 is made up of 16 amino acids. The V gene's germline CDR1 is SGHRS and CDR2 YFSETQ. The V gene end was trimmed by 4 bases and the J gene end by 10 bases; junction bases not matched to a gene: 10. This CDR3 reads CASSPAGTSGRREQFF. For the CDR3, the DNA is TGCGCCAGCAGCCCCGCCGGGACTAGCGGGAGAAGGGAGCAGTTCTTC. Full variable domain (rest looked up from reference TRBV5-1 and TRBJ2-1): KAGVTQTPRYLIKTRGQQVTLSCSPISGHRSVSWYQQTPGQGLQFLFEYFSETQRNKGNFPGRFSGRQFSNSRSEMNVSTLELGDSALYLCASSPAGTSGRREQFFGPGTRLTVL.

There are many counts of this clonotype. This chain links TRBV10-3 with TRBJ2-2, with 13 bases aligning to TRBD2. After removal of 7 bases from V and 5 bases from J, the junction contained 10 bases not matched to a gene. This CDR3 is 17 amino acids long. Germline assignment: CDR1 ENHRY and CDR2 SYGVKD. CDR3 region: CAITNGLAGVGTGELFF. The CDR3 DNA sequence: TGTGCCATCACCAATGGACTAGCGGGAGTTGGAACCGGGGAGCTGTTTTTT.

This clonotype was seen ten or more times. The genes are TRBV7-9 and TRBJ1-2; the D is unclear. Germline CDR1 SEHNR, CDR2 FQNEAQ (reference sequence). This CDR3 comprises 15 residues. The V end was cut by 3 bases, the J end by 0 bases, with 11 bases between. The CDR3 DNA sequence: TGTGCCAGCAGCTTGAGAGACCTTTCTAACTATGGCTACACCTTC. This codes for CASSLRDLSNYGYTF.